The 22 T cell receptor beta chains below come from one sample, sequenced in a study of T cells after yellow fever vaccination. One entry per CDR3 protein, called by TCRdb with MiXCR from the 5' RACE reads. The data show 620,000 or so distinct CDR3 sequences, with 17% seen just once and 15% to 20% held by the top ten. The sequencing used PBMCs, collected about 5 days after the first yellow fever vaccination. The receptors were gathered from a man aged 18 to 30 who received the YFV17D yellow fever vaccine.

This clonotype showed up many times. This chain uses TRBV5-1 with TRBJ2-1; D remains unclear. Germline CDR1 SGHRS, CDR2 YFSETQ. V lost 2 bases and J lost 15, with 15 bases in between. The CDR3 has 12 amino acids. CDR3 loop: CASSFFSSESFF. DNA of the CDR3: TGCGCCAGCAGCTTCTTTTCGAGTGAATCGTTCTTC.

A few counts support this clonotype. This sequence joins TRBV7-9 and TRBJ2-1, with 9 positions matching TRBD2. CDR3 size: 15 residues. CDR1 is SEHNR and CDR2 is FQNEAQ in the germline V gene (reference sequence). V was pared by 1 base and J by 7 bases, with 5 bases of the junction left unmatched. The CDR3 coding sequence is TGTGCCAGCAGCTTAGGCGGGGGGGCCTGGAATGAGCAGTTCTTC. It encodes CASSLGGGAWNEQFF.

The chain recombines TRBV20-1 with TRBJ2-3, with D possibly matching TRBD2 (5 bases). Germline V lookup: CDR1 DFQATT, CDR2 SNEGSKA (reference sequence). The V end was cut by 6 bases, the J end by 2 bases, with 18 bases between. This CDR3 is 15 amino acids long. The CDR3 is CSAAVRGMSTDTQYF. The CDR3 DNA follows: TGCAGTGCCGCGGTCAGAGGGATGTCCACAGATACGCAGTATTTT.

This clonotype was seen a handful of times. The V and J genes are TRBV10-3 and TRBJ2-2; D is possibly TRBD1 (6 bases). Germline values: CDR1 ENHRY, CDR2 SYGVKD. This CDR3 has 14 amino acids. CDR3: CVMGYGQYTGELFF. The CDR3 coding sequence is TGTGTCATGGGTTACGGACAGTACACCGGGGAGCTGTTTTTT.

This clonotype was detected many times. The chain links TRBV12-3 or TRBV12-4 to TRBJ1-5; TRBD1 matches 7 bases. The CDR3 is 15 residues long. Trimming cost V 4 bases and J 7 bases; bases outside gene matches: 10. The chain's CDR3 is CASSSGDREEQPQHF. The CDR3 DNA follows: TGTGCCAGCAGTTCGGGAGACAGGGAAGAGCAGCCCCAGCATTTT.

There are a few counts of this clonotype. The CDR3 nucleotides read TGTGCCTCCACTTCGAGCGCGAACACCGGGGAGCTGTTTTTT. Translating it yields CASTSSANTGELFF. The V and J genes are TRBV28 and TRBJ2-2; D gene uncertain. Germline CDR1 reads MDHEN; CDR2 reads SYDVKM. There are 14 residues in the CDR3. Trimming removed 11 bases at V and 0 bases at J, with 13 bases between.

This sequence joins TRBV18 and TRBJ2-3, with D uncertain. CDR1 is KGHSH, CDR2 LQKENI, per germline. Trimming left V 1 base short and J 3 bases short, with 17 bases between. The CDR3 extends over 17 amino acids. This CDR3 reads CASSPQRQPSGTDTQYF. The CDR3 DNA sequence: TGTGCCAGCTCACCACAAAGGCAGCCTAGTGGTACAGATACGCAGTATTTT.

This clonotype was seen more than once but under ten times. This chain links TRBV6-5 with TRBJ1-1, with 7 bases that match TRBD1. CDR1 MNHEY and CDR2 SVGAGI come from the germline V gene. The V gene end was trimmed by 3 bases and the J gene end by 5 bases; junction bases not matched to a gene: 12. The CDR3 loop spans 16 amino acids. The CDR3 sequence: CASSYRQGPGGTEAFF. The CDR3 DNA sequence: TGTGCCAGCAGTTATCGACAGGGCCCCGGGGGGACTGAAGCTTTCTTT.

CDR3 amino acids: CASSHLAGESGYTF. DNA of the CDR3: TGTGCCAGCAGTCACTTGGCAGGGGAGTCAGGCTACACCTTC. This chain connects TRBV12-3 or TRBV12-4 to TRBJ1-2; perhaps TRBD1 as D (6 bases). The V end lost 5 bases, the J end lost 8 bases, and 18 bases lay between the germline ends. The CDR3 contains 14 residues.

This clonotype showed up just a few times. This rearrangement joins TRBV11-2 to TRBJ2-7, with 9 bases matching TRBD1. This CDR3 is 15 amino acids long. Germline CDR1 is SGHAT and CDR2 is FQNNGV. V trimming: 0 bases; J trimming: 3 bases; junction bases outside the gene matches: 3. The CDR3 loop is CASSLDRQGDYEQYF. CDR3 nucleotide sequence: TGTGCCAGCAGCTTAGATAGACAGGGGGACTACGAGCAGTACTTC. The entire variable domain, with the rest obtained from reference TRBV11-2 and TRBJ2-7, is as follows: EAGVAQSPRYKIIEKRQSVAFWCNPISGHATLYWYQQILGQGPKLLIQFQNNGVVDDSQLPKDRFSAERLKGVDSTLKIQPAKLEDSAVYLCASSLDRQGDYEQYFGPGTRLTVT.

This clonotype was seen more than once but under ten times. One end of the junction fails to match germline, which may point to a read error. This chain joins TRBV12-3 or TRBV12-4 and TRBJ1-4, with D hard to call. This CDR3 contains 12 residues. CDR3 coding DNA: TGTGCCAGCAGCTTAGCCCAGGAAAAACTGTTTTTT. Its translation: CASSLAQEKLFF.

The chain uses TRBV2 and TRBJ1-5; D is uncertain. The germline V gene encodes CDR1 SNHLY and CDR2 FYNNEI. V was clipped by 4 bases and J by 7 bases, with 11 bases between them. This CDR3 is 13 amino acids long. This CDR3 is CASSGGAGQPQHF. DNA for the CDR3: TGTGCCAGCAGTGGAGGCGCTGGGCAGCCCCAGCATTTT.

This sequence joins TRBV6-2 or TRBV6-3 and TRBJ2-3; maybe TRBD1 (5 bases). Trimming took 2 bases from V and 10 from J, leaving 16 bases between them. Germline CDR1 reads MNHEY; CDR2 reads SVGEGT. This CDR3 has 14 residues. The CDR3 region is CASSYAPVGQSQYF. The CDR3 DNA reads TGTGCCAGCAGTTACGCCCCGGTGGGGCAATCGCAGTATTTT.

This clonotype appeared many times. V usage is TRBV5-1 and J usage is TRBJ1-1; 7 positions match TRBD1. V was pared by 0 bases and J by 5 bases, with 4 bases of the junction left unmatched. The CDR3 runs to 14 residues. Germline CDR1 SGHRS, CDR2 YFSETQ. CDR3 nucleotide sequence: TGCGCCAGCAGCTTGGCCGGGGGACAGACTGAAGCTTTCTTT. Amino acids: CASSLAGGQTEAFF.

The chain combines TRBV29-1 with TRBJ2-2; D gene uncertain. The CDR3 contains 14 residues. Deletions cut 5 bases from V and 3 bases from J, with 13 bases between. The germline CDR1 and CDR2 sequences are SQVTM and ANQGSEA. CDR3 sequence (DNA): TGCAGCGTTCAAGGGTCGTGGTACACCGGGGAGCTGTTTTTT. Translating it yields CSVQGSWYTGELFF.

This clonotype was detected only a few times. The chain recombines TRBV7-2 with TRBJ1-5; no definite D call. This CDR3 region has 15 residues. Germline assignment: CDR1 SGHTA and CDR2 FQGNSA. Trimming shortened V by 2 bases and J by 6 bases, and 14 bases separated the two germline ends. CDR3 in amino acids: CASSLSGGGGQPQHF. DNA for the CDR3: TGTGCCAGCAGCTTATCCGGCGGAGGAGGTCAGCCCCAGCATTTT.

The V gene is TRBV7-2, the J gene TRBJ1-2, with D tentatively TRBD1 (5 bases). Germline CDR1 is SGHTA and CDR2 is FQGNSA. This CDR3 comprises 15 residues. Trimming took off 5 bases at V and 0 bases at J, with 13 bases between the two ends. This chain's CDR3 is CASSTRVASNYGYTF. The CDR3 DNA reads as TGTGCCAGCAGCACCAGGGTTGCTTCTAACTATGGCTACACCTTC.

This clonotype has ten or more counts. The V gene is TRBV5-1, the J gene TRBJ1-5; tentative D call: TRBD1 (5 bases). Trimming stripped 1 base from V and 6 bases from J, with 11 bases between. The CDR3 runs to 14 residues. CDR1 and CDR2 (germline): SGHRS, YFSETQ. CDR3 sequence (DNA): TGCGCCAGCAGCTTGTTCGGGGGGACTCAGCCCCAGCATTTT. Translated: CASSLFGGTQPQHF.

This clonotype has ten or more counts. The chain uses TRBV5-4 and TRBJ1-4; a possible D gene is TRBD1 (5 bases). V lost 4 bases and J lost 6, with 13 bases in between. CDR1 is SGHNT, CDR2 YYREEE, per germline (reference sequence). CDR3 size: 14 residues. Here the CDR3 reads CASSLDSNDEKLFF. The CDR3, as DNA: TGTGCCAGCAGCCTCGACAGCAACGATGAAAAACTGTTTTTT.

This clonotype was picked up a small number of times. This chain joins TRBV28 and TRBJ2-3, with 11 bases aligning to TRBD2. The V gene's germline CDR1 is MDHEN and CDR2 SYDVKM. The ends lost 4 bases at V and 7 bases at J; junction bases unmatched: 13. The CDR3 totals 17 residues. The CDR3 region has the DNA TGTGCCAGCAGTTCAATCCTAGCGGGGGGTAGTATATATACGCAGTATTTT. It codes for CASSSILAGGSIYTQYF.

The chain joins TRBV4-3 to TRBJ1-1; D call uncertain. The CDR3 sequence is 15 residues long. With 1 base removed from V and 3 bases from J, the gap between germline ends came to 12 bases. Germline V CDR1 and CDR2: LGHNA, YSLEER. This CDR3 reads CASSQAEGWDTEAFF. The CDR3 DNA sequence: TGCGCCAGCAGCCAAGCGGAGGGATGGGACACTGAAGCTTTCTTT.

This clonotype was counted only a few times. This chain connects TRBV12-3 or TRBV12-4 to TRBJ2-1; no clear D. This CDR3 is built from 13 residues. V was pared by 8 bases and J by 4 bases, with 12 bases between. The CDR3 region is CASVSSFYNEQFF. As DNA, the CDR3 is TGTGCCAGCGTCAGTAGCTTTTACAATGAGCAGTTCTTC.